One T cell receptor (beta chain) is described in this entry. Its antigen is unknown. This sample stems from a study of shared clonotypes between healthy human individuals. The wider study: For every donor, three CD4 naive, three CD4 memory, two CD8 naive and one CD8 memory plates were used.

CDR1 and CDR2 from the germline V gene are SGHDN and FVKESK. The CDR3 contains 16 residues. The germline V and J ends were trimmed by 1 base and 3 bases, with 13 bases remaining between them. Assay: immunoSEQ multiplex PCR; the TCRdb copy retains only in-frame clones and omits some. The data hold about 2.1 million clones, with 90% to 95% observed a single time. Overall study results and limits: Sharing across a handful of donors was seen in about 5% of naive CD4 clonotypes.

Terminally differentiated effector memory CD45RA+ cells were left out of the naive CD8 fraction, which was CD45RO-negative and positively selected for CCR7. The chain uses TRBV14 and TRBJ1-3; possible D gene TRBD1, 6 bases. The specimen was naive CD8+ T cells from PBMCs. The receptor's source is a young man in good health. Some clones in this sample may be carry-over from other donors' samples. This CDR3 is CASSQAVRGYGNTIYF. CDR3 in DNA: TGTGCCAGCAGCCAAGCAGTCAGGGGTTATGGAAACACCATATATTTT.